The 22 T cell receptor beta chains listed next were all sequenced from one sample in a study of T-cell reconstitution after alpha-beta-depleted transplantation in children (dated by TCRdb to 2016 to 2017). The library came from PCR. Instrument used: Illumina HiSeq 2500. TCR libraries were prepared with molecular barcoding, using unique molecular identifiers to normalize TCRbeta repertoire quantification. TCRdb redid the processing of the public reads, applying fastp at Q25 and MiXCR, and retained in-frame beta chains. Each CDR3 protein gets just one entry, which takes the most common genes and DNA from the rows behind it. This sample gives about 540,000 distinct CDR3 sequences in total; around 16% of them show up just once. Of the sample, 2.5% to 3.5% is held by the ten largest clones. The material sequenced was PBMCs from the stem cell graft donor, taken from the stem cell graft. The receptors here all came from a human donor who donated a stem cell graft to a child with acute lymphoblastic leukemia.

This clonotype came up a few times. The rearrangement uses TRBV12-3 or TRBV12-4 and TRBJ2-2; no definite D call. CDR3 length: 16 residues. The germline V and J ends were trimmed by 5 bases and 0 bases, with 13 bases remaining between them. CDR3 region: CASSGPSAPNTGELFF. The CDR3 DNA reads as TGTGCCAGCAGTGGTCCGTCAGCCCCGAACACCGGGGAGCTGTTTTTT.

This clonotype was seen only a few times. The V call is TRBV29-1, the J call TRBJ2-1; 8 positions agree with TRBD1. The CDR3 has 15 residues. V lost 4 bases and J lost 1; bases outside the gene matches: 6. Looked up from germline, CDR1 is SQVTM and CDR2 is ANQGSEA. The CDR3 loop is CSVAGTGLSYNEQFF. The DNA of the CDR3 is TGCAGCGTTGCCGGGACAGGTTTATCCTACAATGAGCAGTTCTTC.

This clonotype was observed a few times. Sequence at one end of the junction differs from germline and may be a read error. The V and J genes are TRBV24-1 and TRBJ2-5; no clear D. Germline values: CDR1 KGHDR, CDR2 SFDVKD. The CDR3 totals 13 residues. The CDR3 region is CATSDTYQETQYF. The DNA of the CDR3 is TGTGCCACCAGTGACACGTACCAAGAGACCCAGTACTTT.

V and J are TRBV27 and TRBJ2-7, with D hard to call. Germline V lookup: CDR1 MNHEY, CDR2 SMNVEV (reference sequence). There are 13 residues in the CDR3. V lost 6 bases to trimming and J lost 3 bases, with 12 bases between them. The CDR3 DNA is TGTGCCAGCAGGAGAAACAGAAACTACGAGCAGTACTTC. This encodes CASRRNRNYEQYF.

The J gene is TRBJ2-5, the V gene TRBV7-2; unclear D gene. The CDR3 has 14 residues. Trimming took 2 bases from V and 4 from J, leaving 11 bases between them. CDR1 is SGHTA, CDR2 FQGNSA, per germline. CDR3 residues: CASSLRVRGETQYF. CDR3 nucleotide sequence: TGTGCCAGCAGCTTAAGGGTGAGAGGAGAGACCCAGTACTTC.

This clonotype was detected only a few times. V usage is TRBV24-1 and J usage is TRBJ2-1; 9 bases agree with TRBD1. Germline loops: CDR1 KGHDR, CDR2 SFDVKD. CDR3 size: 16 residues. Trimming took 4 bases from V and 7 from J; bases not matched to a gene: 10. In nucleotides, the CDR3 is TGTGCCACCAGTGAAACAGCCGGGACAGGGTTAAATGAGCAGTTCTTC. Its protein product is CATSETAGTGLNEQFF.

This clonotype has more than one count but fewer than ten. This chain links TRBV5-1 with TRBJ2-1; no clear D. The V gene's germline CDR1 is SGHRS and CDR2 YFSETQ. The CDR3 covers 15 residues. The V gene lost 3 bases and the J gene lost 1 base, with 11 bases spanning the gap. DNA of the CDR3: TGCGCCAGCAGCTCGGCGGCAGTTTCCTACAATGAGCAGTTCTTC. Translating gives CASSSAAVSYNEQFF.

The sample holds a few counts of this clonotype. This rearrangement joins TRBV20-1 to TRBJ2-1; 9 nucleotides match TRBD1. This CDR3 spans 15 amino acids. The J segment lost 1 base and the V segment lost 6 bases, leaving 7 bases of the junction unmatched. CDR1 and CDR2 (germline): DFQATT, SNEGSKA (reference sequence). This CDR3 is CSALDRGGSYNEQFF. CDR3 DNA: TGCAGTGCCCTCGACAGGGGGGGTTCCTACAATGAGCAGTTCTTC.

This clonotype was found many times. The chain couples TRBV12-3 or TRBV12-4 to TRBJ1-3; D ambiguous. The CDR3 has 14 residues. The germline V and J ends were trimmed by 5 bases and 5 bases, with 13 bases remaining between them. The CDR3 loop is CASSVSSGRNTIYF. CDR3 DNA: TGTGCCAGCAGTGTGTCCAGCGGGAGAAACACCATATATTTT.

This sequence joins TRBV6-5 and TRBJ1-3, with D uncertain. V was clipped by 1 base and J by 4 bases, with 8 bases between them. Germline V gene data show CDR1 as MNHEY and CDR2 as SVGAGI. This CDR3 is built from 14 residues. CDR3 nucleotides: TGTGCCAGCAGTTACTACAGAAAGGGAAACACCATATATTTT. Amino acid sequence: CASSYYRKGNTIYF.

The chain uses TRBV18 and TRBJ2-4; D possibly corresponds to TRBD2 (5 bases). This CDR3 has 12 amino acids. Germline V lookup: CDR1 KGHSH, CDR2 LQKENI. Trimming cost V 4 bases and J 5 bases, with 6 bases left between them. CDR3 DNA: TGTGCCAGCTCACTGGGAGAAAACATTCAGTACTTC. Translated, it gives CASSLGENIQYF.

This clonotype was observed many times. J is TRBJ2-3 and V is TRBV5-1; 7 bases are a match to TRBD1. The germline V gene encodes CDR1 SGHRS and CDR2 YFSETQ. The length of the CDR3 is 13 residues. Unmatched junction bases numbered 4, after V lost 5 bases and J lost 4 bases. The DNA for the CDR3 is TGCGCCAGCAGTGTCACAGGGGCAGATACGCAGTATTTT. Its protein is CASSVTGADTQYF.

The chain recombines TRBV20-1 with TRBJ2-3; D uncertain. This CDR3 region has 11 residues. The germline V gene has CDR1 DFQATT and CDR2 SNEGSKA (reference sequence). V was clipped by 5 bases and J by 5 bases, with 8 bases between them. The CDR3: CSALWLDTQYF. DNA of the CDR3: TGCAGTGCTCTTTGGTTAGATACGCAGTATTTT.

The rearrangement joins TRBV7-3 to TRBJ2-3; D remains unclear. Trimming pared 0 bases from V and 2 bases from J, leaving 9 bases between. Germline-derived CDR1 and CDR2 are SGHTA and FQGTGA. This CDR3 region has 15 residues. The CDR3: CASSLTQVLTDTQYF. The CDR3 nucleotides are TGTGCCAGCAGCTTAACGCAAGTCCTCACAGATACGCAGTATTTT.

J is TRBJ1-1 and V is TRBV5-1, with TRBD1 identical over 10 bases. The CDR3 totals 16 residues. V shed 0 bases and J 6 bases; nucleotides not matched to a gene: 8. Germline lookup yields CDR1 SGHRS and CDR2 YFSETQ. The CDR3 here is CASSLVGTGVASEAFF. The CDR3 nucleotides are TGCGCCAGCAGCTTGGTGGGGACAGGGGTTGCATCTGAAGCTTTCTTT.

This chain uses TRBV4-1 with TRBJ1-3, with D hard to call. V gave up 1 base and J gave up 0 bases, with 7 bases separating them. Germline CDR1 reads MGHRA; CDR2 reads YSYEKL. The CDR3 consists of 15 residues. CDR3 nucleotide sequence: TGCGCCAGCAGCCAAGTTGCATACTCTGGAAACACCATATATTTT. This sequence encodes CASSQVAYSGNTIYF.

The chain couples TRBV9 to TRBJ2-2; 8 bases match TRBD2. After removal of 4 bases from V and 4 bases from J, the junction contained 9 bases not matched to a gene. Germline V gene sequence: CDR1 SGDLS, CDR2 YYNGEE. CDR3 length: 16 amino acids. For the CDR3, the DNA is TGTGCCAGCAGCTTCCCCTGGGGGACTAGCACCGGGGAGCTGTTTTTT. It translates to CASSFPWGTSTGELFF.

A word on this clonotype: Germline is not matched at one junction end, which may reflect a read error. V and J are TRBV5-1 and TRBJ2-2; 10 nucleotides line up with TRBD2. The CDR3 covers 16 residues. The germline CDR1 and CDR2 sequences are SGHRS and YFSETQ. As DNA, the CDR3 is TGCGCCACCAGCCCGGGACTAGCGCCTAACACCGGGGAGCTGTTTTTT. This encodes CATSPGLAPNTGELFF.

The chain joins TRBV6-5 to TRBJ2-7; D may be TRBD2 (5 bases). Germline CDR1 and CDR2: MNHEY and SVGAGI. This CDR3 region has 15 residues. Trimming removed 4 bases from V and 3 bases from J, with 16 bases in between. CDR3 region: CASSLEGAAIYEQYF. CDR3 nucleotide sequence: TGTGCCAGCAGTTTAGAGGGAGCCGCAATCTACGAGCAGTACTTC.

This clonotype occurred a few times. This chain joins TRBV12-3 or TRBV12-4 and TRBJ2-3; D not resolved. CDR3 size: 15 residues. Trimming removed 4 bases at V and 2 bases at J, with 13 bases between. CDR3 residues: CASSSQRVYTDTQYF. CDR3 DNA: TGTGCCAGCAGTTCCCAACGGGTTTACACAGATACGCAGTATTTT.

This clonotype was picked up a small number of times. V is TRBV24-1 and J is TRBJ1-5; D remains unclear. V dropped 1 base and J dropped 3 bases, with 3 bases sitting between them. Germline assignment: CDR1 KGHDR and CDR2 SFDVKD. CDR3 size: 13 residues. The CDR3 region is CATSDFYNQPQHF. DNA of the CDR3: TGTGCCACCAGTGATTTCTACAATCAGCCCCAGCATTTT.

The rearrangement joins TRBV20-1 to TRBJ2-5, with D tentatively TRBD2 (6 bases). Trimming removed 0 bases at V and 5 bases at J, with 22 bases between. This CDR3 spans 17 amino acids. CDR1 and CDR2 (germline): DFQATT, SNEGSKA (reference sequence). In DNA form, the CDR3 reads TGCAGTGCTAGAGATAGGGGAGGTCCCGGCACATGGGAGACCCAGTACTTC. This translates into CSARDRGGPGTWETQYF.